In this sample, the clone carrying this TCR beta chain turned up many times. Its antigen is not identified. MiXCR, applied by TCRdb to the 5' RACE reads, yields one record per CDR3 protein. This table has 450,000 or so distinct CDR3 sequences, approximately 17% appearing once. CDR3 length equals 18 residues. Germline-derived CDR1 and CDR2 are MGHRA and YSYEKL. After removal of 4 bases from V and 1 base from J, the junction contained 14 bases not matched to a gene. This entry comes from a study of identical twins. Findings and caveats of the study: Sequences that were out-of-frame, alpha and twin-shared displayed an excess of low generation probability. Invariant T cells like MAIT and iNKT could partly confound the zero-insertion analyses.

Sequencing was performed on naive T cells sorted from blood. This sequence originates from a man aged 50 to 60 in good health. The chain is built from TRBV4-1 and TRBJ2-3, with 7 bases lining up with TRBD2. Written as DNA, the CDR3 is TGCGCCAGCAGCCCCGCGGGGGTCTGGGCTTTAGGCACAGATACGCAGTATTTT. This gives the protein CASSPAGVWALGTDTQYF.